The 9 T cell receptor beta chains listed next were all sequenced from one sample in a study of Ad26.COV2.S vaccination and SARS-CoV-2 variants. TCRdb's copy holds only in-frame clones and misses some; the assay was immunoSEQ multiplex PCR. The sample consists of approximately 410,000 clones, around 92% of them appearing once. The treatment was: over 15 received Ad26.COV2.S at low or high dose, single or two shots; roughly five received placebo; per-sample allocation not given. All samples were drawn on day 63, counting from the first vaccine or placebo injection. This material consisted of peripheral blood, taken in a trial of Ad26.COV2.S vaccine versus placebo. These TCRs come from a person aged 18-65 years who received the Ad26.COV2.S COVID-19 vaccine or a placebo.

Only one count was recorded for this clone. This CDR3 is CASSRQGEYSPLHF. CDR3 coding DNA: TGTGCCAGCAGTCGACAGGGTGAGTATTCACCCCTCCACTTT. J is TRBJ1-6 and V is TRBV28, with TRBD1 matching 7 bases. The CDR3 sequence is 14 residues long. Per the germline V gene, CDR1 is MDHEN and CDR2 is SYDVKM. The V segment lost 5 bases and the J segment 8 bases; nucleotides outside the gene matches: 6.

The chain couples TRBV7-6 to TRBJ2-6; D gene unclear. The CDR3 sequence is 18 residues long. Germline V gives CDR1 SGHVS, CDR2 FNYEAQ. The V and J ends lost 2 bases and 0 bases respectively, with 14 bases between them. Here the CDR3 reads CASSLIRIGFSGANVLTF. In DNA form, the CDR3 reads TGTGCCAGCAGCTTAATCAGGATAGGATTCTCTGGGGCCAACGTCCTGACTTTC.

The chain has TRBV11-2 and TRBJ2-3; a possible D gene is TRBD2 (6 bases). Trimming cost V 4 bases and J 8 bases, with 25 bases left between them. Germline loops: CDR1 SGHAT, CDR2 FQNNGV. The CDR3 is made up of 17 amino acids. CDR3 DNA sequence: TGTGCCAGCAGCTCCGAGGGGATTGTGGGGAGGCACTTTACGCAGTATTTT. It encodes CASSSEGIVGRHFTQYF.

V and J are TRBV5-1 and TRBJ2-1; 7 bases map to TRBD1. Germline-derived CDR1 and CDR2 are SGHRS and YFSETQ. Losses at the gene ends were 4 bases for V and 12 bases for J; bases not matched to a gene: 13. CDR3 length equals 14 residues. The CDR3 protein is CASSQETGLLGQFF. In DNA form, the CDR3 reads TGCGCCAGCAGCCAAGAGACAGGGCTATTAGGGCAGTTCTTC.

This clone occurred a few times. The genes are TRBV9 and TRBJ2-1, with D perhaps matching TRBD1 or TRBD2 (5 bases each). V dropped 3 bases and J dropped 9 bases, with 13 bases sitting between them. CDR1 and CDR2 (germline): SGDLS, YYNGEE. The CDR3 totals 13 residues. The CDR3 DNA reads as TGTGCCAGCAGCGCTGGGGACCGGGGTGAGCAGTTCTTC. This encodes CASSAGDRGEQFF.

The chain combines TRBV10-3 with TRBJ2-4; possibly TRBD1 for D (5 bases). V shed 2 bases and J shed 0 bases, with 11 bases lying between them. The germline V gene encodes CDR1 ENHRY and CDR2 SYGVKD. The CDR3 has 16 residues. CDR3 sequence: CAISERAGLAKNIQYF. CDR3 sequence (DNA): TGTGCCATCAGTGAGCGGGCAGGGCTAGCCAAAAACATTCAGTACTTC.

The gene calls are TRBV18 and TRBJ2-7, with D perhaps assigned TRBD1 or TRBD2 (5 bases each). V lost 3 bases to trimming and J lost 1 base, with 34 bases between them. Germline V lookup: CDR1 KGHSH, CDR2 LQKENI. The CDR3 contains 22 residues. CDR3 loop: CASSPGDSRKGYELLGSYEQYF. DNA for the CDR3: TGTGCCAGCTCACCGGGAGACTCGAGAAAGGGGTACGAGCTGCTGGGGTCCTACGAGCAGTACTTC.

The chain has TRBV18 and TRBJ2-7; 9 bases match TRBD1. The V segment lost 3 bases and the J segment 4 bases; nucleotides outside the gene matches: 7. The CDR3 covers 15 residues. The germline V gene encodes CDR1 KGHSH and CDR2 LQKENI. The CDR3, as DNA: TGTGCCAGCTCACCTACCGGGACAGGGAATTACGAGCAGTACTTC. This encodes CASSPTGTGNYEQYF.

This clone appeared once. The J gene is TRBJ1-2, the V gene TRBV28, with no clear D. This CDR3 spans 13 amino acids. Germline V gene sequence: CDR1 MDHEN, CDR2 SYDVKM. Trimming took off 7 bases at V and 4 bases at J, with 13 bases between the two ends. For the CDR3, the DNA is TGTGCCAGCATTACAACAAACAGCTATGGCTACACCTTC. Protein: CASITTNSYGYTF.